This T cell receptor beta chain was observed in a study of blood T cell repertoires in COVID-19. The overall study: PBMCs, B-cell-depleted T cells, or T cells provided the cDNA or gDNA that made up the material.

Per germline, CDR1 LNHDA and CDR2 SQIVND (reference sequence). The ends lost 7 bases at V and 9 bases at J; junction bases unmatched: 8. CDR3 length: 13 residues. Clones were sequenced by immunoSEQ multiplex PCR, and TCRdb holds only the in-frame ones, with some missing. The sample shows about 190,000 clones, 80% of them seen only once. The sample was peripheral blood. The rearrangement links TRBV19 to TRBJ1-2, with 10 bases identical to TRBD1. This sequence was found in a man between 60 and 75 years old with acute or convalescent COVID-19. The DNA of the CDR3 is TGTGCCAGTATCGCGGACAGGGGGAGTAGCTACACCTTC. This codes for CASIADRGSSYTF.